This TCR beta chain emerged from a study of OX40 agonist ivuxolimab in advanced cancers. Study as a whole: Males comprised 75% to 90% of the group, whose mean age was approximately 60 years (range roughly 23 to 90). Three patients got partial responses; one had hepatocellular carcinoma and two had cutaneous melanoma. Study-wide results and limits: With doses of 0.1-3.0 mg/kg, partial responders showed among the lowest clonal expansion. Average numbers of expanded clones were greater in CD8+ T cells than in CD4+.

The table came from immunoSEQ multiplex PCR; TCRdb's copy has only in-frame clones and leaves some out. This sample has roughly 23,000 clones, with 77% found just once. Germline CDR1 is MNHNY and CDR2 is SVGAGI (reference sequence). There are 16 residues in the CDR3. V gave up 5 bases and J gave up 8 bases, with 21 bases separating them. Of note for this clone: Its specificity is not known.

This TCR was recovered from an adult with an advanced solid tumor such as melanoma, head and neck, liver or kidney cancer. V gene TRBV6-6 combines with J gene TRBJ1-4, with D maybe TRBD1 (5 bases). The source material was CD4+ or CD8+ T cells sorted from blood, sampled in a trial of the OX40 agonist ivuxolimab. The CDR3 sequence: CASSPQGPRSLEKLFF. The CDR3 bases are TGTGCCAGCAGTCCCCAGGGCCCCAGATCTCTAGAAAAACTGTTTTTT.